The 9 T cell receptor beta chains given below trace back to one sample, sequenced in a study of high-grade serous ovarian cancer treatment subgroups. The data were produced by immunoSEQ multiplex PCR, yet TCRdb's version contains in-frame clones alone and is incomplete. The sample yields more than 5,500 clones, roughly 62% seen once. Tumor tissue was taken before any definitive surgery or chemotherapy was given. Material for sequencing was tumor tissue. Receptor source: a human donor with high-grade serous ovarian cancer.

The CDR3 reads CASSYSGRTYEQYF. CDR3 DNA: TGTGCCAGCAGTTACTCGGGGAGGACCTACGAGCAGTACTTC. The chain uses TRBV6-5 and TRBJ2-7; a weak D match, TRBD2 (6 bases). The CDR3 contains 14 residues. Germline lookup yields CDR1 MNHEY and CDR2 SVGAGI. Trimming cost V 0 bases and J 2 bases, with 8 bases left between them.

CDR3 nucleotides: TGCAGCGCGGGGGATGGGTTCGAGCAGTACTTC. It codes for CSAGDGFEQYF. This chain connects TRBV29-1 to TRBJ2-7, with D possibly matching TRBD2 (6 bases). The CDR3 contains 11 residues. V lost 7 bases to trimming and J lost 6 bases, with 13 bases between them. Germline V gene lookup returns CDR1 SQVTM and CDR2 ANQGSEA.

The chain combines TRBV5-1 with TRBJ1-3; D is ambiguous. The germline V gene has CDR1 SGHRS and CDR2 YFSETQ. This CDR3 has 14 residues. Deletions cut 5 bases from V and 4 bases from J, with 13 bases between. The CDR3 protein is CASRLSSTGNTIYF. The CDR3 nucleotides are TGCGCCAGCAGATTGTCCTCAACCGGAAACACCATATATTTT.

This chain links TRBV18 with TRBJ1-2; D not resolved. The CDR3 runs to 14 residues. Trimming shortened V by 3 bases and J by 8 bases, and 16 bases separated the two germline ends. Germline lookup yields CDR1 KGHSH and CDR2 LQKENI. The CDR3 region has the DNA TGTGCCAGCTCACCCCTAGCATCGGCTTGGGGCTACACCTTC. It translates to CASSPLASAWGYTF.

The gene calls are TRBV2 and TRBJ2-1; TRBD2 aligns across 8 bases. From germline, CDR1 is SNHLY and CDR2 FYNNEI. CDR3 size: 12 residues. V was clipped by 9 bases and J by 9 bases; unmatched bases: 7. The chain's CDR3 is CARSGGPGEQFF. CDR3 in DNA: TGTGCCAGGAGCGGGGGTCCGGGTGAGCAGTTCTTC.

The table lists this clone with a count of one. The chain carries TRBV28 and TRBJ1-4; TRBD1 agrees at 9 bases. The CDR3 sequence is 13 residues long. The ends lost 8 bases at V and 8 bases at J; junction bases unmatched: 6. Germline CDR1 reads MDHEN; CDR2 reads SYDVKM. CDR3 region: CASLGTGWEKLFF. In nucleotides, the CDR3 is TGTGCCAGCCTCGGGACAGGGTGGGAAAAACTGTTTTTT.

The chain has TRBV4-1 and TRBJ1-4; maybe TRBD1 (5 bases). The CDR3 spans 13 residues. Germline-derived CDR1 and CDR2 are MGHRA and YSYEKL. V lost 5 bases to trimming and J lost 7 bases, with 11 bases between them. Here the CDR3 reads CASSLGVVEKLFF. The CDR3 DNA reads as TGCGCCAGCAGCTTGGGGGTGGTTGAAAAACTGTTTTTT.

This chain links TRBV30 with TRBJ2-1; 10 nucleotides match TRBD2. The CDR3 runs to 14 residues. Unmatched junction bases numbered 4, after V lost 0 bases and J lost 8 bases. Germline CDR1 and CDR2: GTSNPN and SVGIG (reference sequence). The CDR3 reads CAWSVSGGRDEQFF. The CDR3 nucleotides are TGTGCCTGGAGTGTTAGCGGGGGGAGGGATGAGCAGTTCTTC. Combining the CDR3 with reference TRBV30 and TRBJ2-1 gives the whole variable domain SQTIHQWPATLVQPVGSPLSLECTVEGTSNPNLYWYRQAAGRGLQLLFYSVGIGQISSEVPQNLSASRPQDRQFILSSKKLLLSDSGFYLCAWSVSGGRDEQFFGPGTRLTVL.

J is TRBJ1-2 and V is TRBV18; tentatively, D is TRBD1 (5 bases). From germline, CDR1 is KGHSH and CDR2 LQKENI. Trimming cost V 2 bases and J 8 bases, with 12 bases left between them. This CDR3 spans 13 amino acids. CDR3 loop: CASSPVGQGGYTF. The CDR3 DNA sequence: TGTGCCAGCTCACCAGTAGGACAAGGAGGCTACACCTTC. The entire variable domain, with the rest obtained from reference TRBV18 and TRBJ1-2, is as follows: NAGVMQNPRHLVRRRGQEARLRCSPMKGHSHVYWYRQLPEEGLKFMVYLQKENIIDESGMPKERFSAEFPKEGPSILRIQQVVRGDSAAYFCASSPVGQGGYTFGSGTRLTVV.